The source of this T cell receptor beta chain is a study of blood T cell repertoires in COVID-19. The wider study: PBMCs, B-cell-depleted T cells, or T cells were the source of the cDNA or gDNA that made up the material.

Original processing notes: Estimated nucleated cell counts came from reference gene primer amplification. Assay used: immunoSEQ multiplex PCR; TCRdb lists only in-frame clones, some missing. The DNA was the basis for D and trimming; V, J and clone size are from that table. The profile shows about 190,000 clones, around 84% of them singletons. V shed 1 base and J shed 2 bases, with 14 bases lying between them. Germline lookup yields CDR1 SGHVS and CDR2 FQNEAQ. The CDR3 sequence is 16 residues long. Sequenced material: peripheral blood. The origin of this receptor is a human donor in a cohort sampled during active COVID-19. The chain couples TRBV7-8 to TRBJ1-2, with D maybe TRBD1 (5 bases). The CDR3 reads CASSLVGGLRNYGYTF. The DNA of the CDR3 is TGTGCCAGCAGCTTAGTTGGGGGACTAAGGAACTATGGCTACACCTTC.